Below are 16 T cell receptor beta chains sequenced from a single sample in a study of T-cell reconstitution after alpha-beta-depleted transplantation in children. During its preparation, the TCRbeta library received unique molecular identifiers. From the PCR reads, TCRdb called clonotypes with MiXCR, one entry per CDR3 protein. In the table there are about 980,000 distinct CDR3 sequences, roughly 29% of which are singletons. Sequencing was performed on PBMCs, mostly from graft donor cells, taken 360 days after TCRalphabeta/CD19-depleted stem cell transplant. Receptors originate from a boy under two years old who had a stem cell transplant for SCID, so the T cells may come from the graft donor.

This clonotype was recorded many times. V is TRBV7-9 and J is TRBJ2-3; D possibly corresponds to TRBD1 (6 bases). V lost 5 bases and J 0 bases, leaving 9 bases between the germline ends. This CDR3 is built from 14 residues. Per germline, CDR1 SEHNR and CDR2 FQNEAQ (reference sequence). CDR3 coding DNA: TGTGCCAGCAGCCCAGGGGTTAGCACAGATACGCAGTATTTT. Its protein product is CASSPGVSTDTQYF.

The gene calls are TRBV18 and TRBJ2-3; D unclear. Trimming removed 3 bases from V and 2 bases from J, with 24 bases in between. CDR3 length equals 19 residues. CDR1 is KGHSH and CDR2 is LQKENI in the germline V gene. Here the CDR3 reads CASSPLVISEVSTTDTQYF. The CDR3 region has the DNA TGTGCCAGCTCACCTCTTGTAATAAGTGAGGTATCCACCACAGATACGCAGTATTTT.

This clonotype turned up a few times. J is TRBJ1-2 and V is TRBV5-5; D is perhaps TRBD1 (6 bases). The ends were cut back, 0 bases at V and 5 bases at J, with 14 bases in the middle. The CDR3 sequence is 15 residues long. In germline, CDR1 is SGHKS, CDR2 YYEKEE (reference sequence). This CDR3 is CASSLGGTGRYGYTF. The CDR3 nucleotides read TGTGCCAGCAGCTTGGGGGGAACAGGGCGTTATGGCTACACCTTC.

V usage is TRBV20-1 and J usage is TRBJ2-1; D not certain. Germline CDR1 is DFQATT and CDR2 is SNEGSKA (reference sequence). This CDR3 region has 14 residues. The V end was cut by 1 base, the J end by 0 bases, with 7 bases between. This CDR3 is CSARALSSYNEQFF. The CDR3 DNA reads as TGCAGTGCTAGAGCCCTATCCTCCTACAATGAGCAGTTCTTC.

This clonotype was picked up a small number of times. The chain carries TRBV28 and TRBJ1-5; TRBD1 aligns across 10 bases. The trim removed 6 bases at V and 8 bases at J, leaving 7 bases unmatched. There are 14 residues in the CDR3. Per the germline V gene, CDR1 is MDHEN and CDR2 is SYDVKM. Here the CDR3 DNA reads TGTGCCAGCAGCGTCAGACAGGGGGCAAAGCCCCAGCATTTT. It yields the protein CASSVRQGAKPQHF.

CDR3 region: CASSFETSGAYNEQFF. In DNA form, the CDR3 reads TGTGCCAGCAGTTTCGAGACTAGCGGGGCTTACAATGAGCAGTTCTTC. The chain is built from TRBV12-3 or TRBV12-4 and TRBJ2-1; 11 bases fit TRBD2. There are 16 residues in the CDR3. Losses at the gene ends were 3 bases for V and 4 bases for J; bases not matched to a gene: 5.

CDR3 nucleotide sequence: TGTGCCAGCAGCTTAGATGTCTCAATGACGGATACGCAGTATTTT. Protein product: CASSLDVSMTDTQYF. The rearrangement uses TRBV11-2 and TRBJ2-3; D not certain. Looked up from germline, CDR1 is SGHAT and CDR2 is FQNNGV. The CDR3 contains 15 residues. V was clipped by 0 bases and J by 6 bases, with 13 bases between them.

The gene calls are TRBV5-1 and TRBJ1-1; D possibly corresponds to TRBD1 (6 bases). This CDR3 spans 16 amino acids. Trimming took 0 bases from V and 0 from J, leaving 12 bases between them. CDR1 is SGHRS and CDR2 is YFSETQ in the germline V gene. CDR3 coding DNA: TGCGCCAGCAGCTTGGCGGGGACACCAATGAACACTGAAGCTTTCTTT. Translating it yields CASSLAGTPMNTEAFF.

This clonotype has only a few counts. The CDR3 DNA reads TGTGCCAGCTTAGCCCAAGTGCCGCGAAACACCATATATTTT. Its translation: CASLAQVPRNTIYF. The genes are TRBV12-3 or TRBV12-4 and TRBJ1-3; D remains unclear. The germline V and J ends were trimmed by 8 bases and 5 bases, with 16 bases remaining between them. The CDR3 contains 14 residues.

The CDR3 DNA sequence: TGTGCCAGCTCACCGCGACTAGCGGGGGGGCATACGCAGTATTTT. This codes for CASSPRLAGGHTQYF. This chain joins TRBV18 and TRBJ2-3; the match to TRBD2 covers 14 bases. The germline gives CDR1 KGHSH, CDR2 LQKENI. The CDR3 extends over 15 amino acids. V shed 3 bases, J shed 7 bases, and the junction held 3 bases outside the gene matches. The variable domain in full, completed from reference TRBV18 and TRBJ2-3, reads NAGVMQNPRHLVRRRGQEARLRCSPMKGHSHVYWYRQLPEEGLKFMVYLQKENIIDESGMPKERFSAEFPKEGPSILRIQQVVRGDSAAYFCASSPRLAGGHTQYFGPGTRLTVL.

This clonotype was counted between two and nine times. V and J are TRBV7-9 and TRBJ2-7; D may be TRBD2 (6 bases). V was pared by 2 bases and J by 2 bases, with 13 bases between. The germline CDR1 and CDR2 sequences are SEHNR and FQNEAQ (reference sequence). The CDR3 has 15 residues. The CDR3 coding sequence is TGTGCCAGCAGCTTACTACGGGAGTCGCCCTACGAGCAGTACTTC. Translated: CASSLLRESPYEQYF.

The sample holds a few counts of this clonotype. This rearrangement joins TRBV12-3 or TRBV12-4 to TRBJ2-1; 8 bases are shared with TRBD2. The CDR3 loop spans 14 amino acids. Germline trimming cut 3 bases from V and 12 bases from J; bases unmatched to any gene: 10. The CDR3 is CASSFPGTSGVQFF. The CDR3 coding sequence is TGTGCCAGCAGTTTCCCCGGGACTAGTGGGGTGCAGTTCTTC.

CDR3 sequence: CASKEGPTTDTQYF. As DNA, the CDR3 is TGCGCCAGCAAGGAGGGGCCTACCACAGATACGCAGTATTTT. The chain carries TRBV5-1 and TRBJ2-3; maybe TRBD2 (6 bases). The V gene lost 6 bases and the J gene lost 2 bases, with 13 bases spanning the gap. CDR3 length: 14 residues. CDR1 is SGHRS and CDR2 is YFSETQ in the germline V gene. The full variable domain, its missing parts supplied by reference TRBV5-1 and TRBJ2-3, is KAGVTQTPRYLIKTRGQQVTLSCSPISGHRSVSWYQQTPGQGLQFLFEYFSETQRNKGNFPGRFSGRQFSNSRSEMNVSTLELGDSALYLCASKEGPTTDTQYFGPGTRLTVL.

The V gene is TRBV28, the J gene TRBJ1-1; 8 nucleotides line up with TRBD1. V lost 6 bases and J lost 7; bases outside the gene matches: 16. This CDR3 spans 16 amino acids. Germline V gene data show CDR1 as MDHEN and CDR2 as SYDVKM. In nucleotides, the CDR3 is TGTGCCAGCAGCACCTCTAGGACAGGGTCCAGGGATGAAGCTTTCTTT. This translates into CASSTSRTGSRDEAFF.

V usage is TRBV5-1 and J usage is TRBJ2-1; TRBD2 agrees at 13 bases. This CDR3 comprises 14 residues. V trimming: 7 bases; J trimming: 8 bases; junction bases outside the gene matches: 6. Germline assignment: CDR1 SGHRS and CDR2 YFSETQ. The CDR3 region has the DNA TGCGCCAGCCAGGGACTAGCGGGAAATCATGAGCAGTTCTTC. Translating gives CASQGLAGNHEQFF.

This clonotype came up a few times. The rearrangement links TRBV6-1 to TRBJ2-3; D tentatively fits TRBD1 or TRBD2 (5 bases each). CDR3 length: 16 amino acids. Germline V CDR1 and CDR2: MNHNS, SASEGT. Trimming removed 7 bases at V and 0 bases at J, with 17 bases between. CDR3 loop: CASIHHRDPSTDTQYF. The DNA for the CDR3 is TGTGCCAGCATCCATCACCGGGACCCTAGCACAGATACGCAGTATTTT.